Below, 20 T cell receptor beta chains from the same sample are listed, as sequenced in a study of T cell responses to AZD1222 COVID-19 vaccine. Measured with immunoSEQ multiplex PCR; TCRdb has only the in-frame clones, and not every one. The repertoire consists of 90,000 to 150,000 clones, with around 90% occurring once and the leading ten covering about 4%. The sample was peripheral blood, taken 28 days after the second AZD1222 dose. These receptors all stem from an adult who received the AZD1222 COVID-19 vaccine.

CDR3 residues: CASSVGQAANTEAFF. As DNA, the CDR3 is TGTGCCAGCAGTGTTGGACAGGCAGCGAACACTGAAGCTTTCTTT. The rearrangement joins TRBV2 to TRBJ1-1, with 7 bases that match TRBD1. Trimming at V came to 4 bases and at J to 1 base, leaving 6 bases not matched to a gene. Germline-derived CDR1 and CDR2 are SNHLY and FYNNEI. This CDR3 region has 15 residues.

V usage is TRBV5-4 and J usage is TRBJ2-5, with D perhaps TRBD2 (6 bases). The CDR3 length is 13 residues. The V end was cut by 0 bases, the J end by 7 bases, with 10 bases between. Germline values: CDR1 SGHNT, CDR2 YYREEE (reference sequence). CDR3 sequence reads: CASSLGGAGTQYF. CDR3 nucleotide sequence: TGTGCCAGCAGCTTGGGCGGGGCTGGGACCCAGTACTTC.

This rearrangement joins TRBV5-1 to TRBJ2-7; 7 bases fit TRBD1. Per the germline V gene, CDR1 is SGHRS and CDR2 is YFSETQ. V trimming: 4 bases; J trimming: 5 bases; junction bases outside the gene matches: 12. This CDR3 has 15 residues. CDR3 bases: TGCGCCAGCAGCCCGACAGGGTTCGGGACCGACGAGCAGTACTTC. Amino acid sequence: CASSPTGFGTDEQYF.

The J gene is TRBJ1-2, the V gene TRBV5-1; unclear D gene. The germline V and J ends were trimmed by 5 bases and 2 bases, with 10 bases remaining between them. The CDR3 runs to 13 residues. CDR1 is SGHRS and CDR2 is YFSETQ in the germline V gene. The CDR3 reads CASSKTPNYGYTF. CDR3 DNA: TGCGCCAGCAGTAAGACACCGAACTATGGCTACACCTTC.

The J gene is TRBJ2-2, the V gene TRBV6-2 or TRBV6-3; D unresolved. This CDR3 region has 14 residues. Deletions cut 2 bases from V and 2 bases from J, with 6 bases between. Germline CDR1 reads MNHEY; CDR2 reads SVGEGT. The CDR3, as DNA: TGTGCCAGCAGTTACCTACACAACACCGGGGAGCTGTTTTTT. As protein: CASSYLHNTGELFF.

The V gene is TRBV9, the J gene TRBJ1-2; possible D gene TRBD1, 5 bases. The V end was cut by 0 bases, the J end by 8 bases, with 17 bases between. This CDR3 has 15 residues. Germline V CDR1 and CDR2: SGDLS, YYNGEE. Here the CDR3 DNA reads TGTGCCAGCAGCGTAGCTACAGACAGCATCGGAGGCTACACCTTC. It codes for CASSVATDSIGGYTF.

The J gene is TRBJ2-7, the V gene TRBV6-2 or TRBV6-3; D is possibly TRBD1 (6 bases). Germline loops: CDR1 MNHEY, CDR2 SVGEGT. The CDR3 totals 14 residues. The V end was cut by 4 bases, the J end by 2 bases, with 12 bases between. CDR3 loop: CASSSDRLAYEQYF. Written as DNA, the CDR3 is TGTGCCAGCAGTTCAGACAGGCTCGCCTACGAGCAGTACTTC.

This chain joins TRBV10-2 and TRBJ2-3, with 7 positions matching TRBD1. Trimming removed 3 bases from V and 2 bases from J; junction bases left unmatched: 11. Germline V gives CDR1 WSHSY, CDR2 SAAADI. There are 17 residues in the CDR3. The CDR3 nucleotides read TGCGCCAGCAGTGATCCTGTCGAGGGGGCGCCCACAGATACGCAGTATTTT. It translates to CASSDPVEGAPTDTQYF.

This clone appeared once. The V and J genes are TRBV25-1 and TRBJ1-2, with no clear D. There are 11 residues in the CDR3. V was shortened by 9 bases and J by 5 bases, with 10 bases between the two germline ends. CDR1 and CDR2 (germline): MGHDK, SYGVNS. The CDR3: CASRGRYGYTF. In nucleotides, the CDR3 is TGTGCCAGTAGAGGACGTTATGGCTACACCTTC.

The chain links TRBV6-4 to TRBJ2-3; 8 bases map to TRBD2. The CDR3 covers 14 residues. Per the germline V gene, CDR1 is MRHNA and CDR2 is SNTAGT. Trimming removed 6 bases from V and 3 bases from J; junction bases left unmatched: 5. The CDR3 sequence is CASSSGGATDTQYF. The CDR3 coding sequence is TGTGCCAGCAGCTCGGGAGGGGCGACAGATACGCAGTATTTT.

As to this clone: The germline gene is not matched at one end of the junction; a read error may be the cause. The chain couples TRBV7-7 to TRBJ2-7; 7 nucleotides line up with TRBD2. CDR3 size: 13 residues. CDR1 SSHAT and CDR2 FNYEAQ come from the germline V gene (reference sequence). CDR3 coding DNA: TGTGCTAGCAGCTTAGCGGGCGACTACGAGCAGTACTTC. Encoded protein: CASSLAGDYEQYF.

J is TRBJ2-1 and V is TRBV28, with 7 positions matching TRBD2. J was trimmed by 8 bases and V by 6 bases; bases with no gene match: 10. The CDR3 is made up of 14 amino acids. Germline loops: CDR1 MDHEN, CDR2 SYDVKM. The CDR3 here is CASRETIGRDEQFF. In DNA form, the CDR3 reads TGTGCCAGCAGGGAAACGATAGGGAGGGATGAGCAGTTCTTC.

This clone was found once. The chain uses TRBV19 and TRBJ2-1; 7 bases agree with TRBD1. This CDR3 has 14 amino acids. Trimming at V came to 7 bases and at J to 0 bases, leaving 3 bases not matched to a gene. CDR1 and CDR2 from the germline V gene are LNHDA and SQIVND (reference sequence). CDR3 coding DNA: TGTGCCAGTACCCGGGACAGCTCCTACAATGAGCAGTTCTTC. This sequence encodes CASTRDSSYNEQFF.

This chain links TRBV18 with TRBJ1-2; D is perhaps TRBD1 (5 bases). V was pared by 3 bases and J by 4 bases, with 18 bases between. The CDR3 is 16 amino acids. Per the germline V gene, CDR1 is KGHSH and CDR2 is LQKENI. The CDR3 sequence: CASSPLGGWSSYGYTF. CDR3 sequence (DNA): TGTGCCAGCTCACCGTTGGGGGGTTGGTCTAGCTATGGCTACACCTTC.

This clone appeared once. CDR3 sequence (DNA): TGCGCCAGCAGCTTGGGAGATGGACAGAGTAATTCACCCCTCCACTTT. Translated, it gives CASSLGDGQSNSPLHF. The chain carries TRBV5-1 and TRBJ1-6, with a possible D match to TRBD1 (6 bases). V lost 0 bases, J lost 6 bases, and 13 bases lay in between. The CDR3 consists of 16 residues. The germline CDR1 and CDR2 sequences are SGHRS and YFSETQ. Full variable domain (missing parts from reference TRBV5-1 and TRBJ1-6): KAGVTQTPRYLIKTRGQQVTLSCSPISGHRSVSWYQQTPGQGLQFLFEYFSETQRNKGNFPGRFSGRQFSNSRSEMNVSTLELGDSALYLCASSLGDGQSNSPLHFGNGTRLTVT.

V usage is TRBV25-1 and J usage is TRBJ1-3; D is perhaps TRBD1 (6 bases). The CDR3 has 13 amino acids. Germline CDR1 reads MGHDK; CDR2 reads SYGVNS. Deletions cut 8 bases from V and 3 bases from J, with 11 bases between. CDR3 loop: CASGGGYGNTIYF. CDR3 nucleotide sequence: TGTGCCAGCGGGGGGGGCTATGGAAACACCATATATTTT. The full variable domain, completed using reference TRBV25-1 and TRBJ1-3, is EADIYQTPRYLVIGTGKKITLECSQTMGHDKMYWYQQDPGMELHLIHYSYGVNSTEKGDLSSESTVSRIRTEHFPLTLESARPSHTSQYLCASGGGYGNTIYFGEGSWLTVV.

This rearrangement joins TRBV19 to TRBJ2-1, with TRBD2 as a possible D gene (6 bases). Trimming removed 9 bases from V and 2 bases from J, with 11 bases in between. The CDR3 covers 13 residues. The germline V gene has CDR1 LNHDA and CDR2 SQIVND (reference sequence). For the CDR3, the DNA is TGTGCCAGCCTGGGGGGTACCTACAATGAGCAGTTCTTC. It translates to CASLGGTYNEQFF.

This chain uses TRBV10-3 with TRBJ1-1; D is unresolved. The CDR3 spans 13 residues. Trimming stripped 6 bases from V and 1 base from J, with 9 bases between. Germline assignment: CDR1 ENHRY and CDR2 SYGVKD. CDR3 residues: CAIRPDGNTEAFF. The CDR3 DNA sequence: TGTGCCATCAGGCCAGACGGGAACACTGAAGCTTTCTTT.

V is TRBV19 and J is TRBJ2-3, with a weak D call TRBD1 (7 bases). V lost 8 bases and J 4 bases, leaving 13 bases between the germline ends. Germline CDR1 reads LNHDA; CDR2 reads SQIVND (reference sequence). The CDR3 length is 13 residues. In DNA form, the CDR3 reads TGTGCCAGTGGTCAGGGGGGACCAGATACGCAGTATTTT. Translation gives CASGQGGPDTQYF.

The CDR3 DNA sequence: TGTGCCAGCAGCAACGCAGGGGTTGCTAACTATGGCTACACCTTC. Translation gives CASSNAGVANYGYTF. This chain joins TRBV11-2 and TRBJ1-2; weak D call: TRBD1 (6 bases). Germline lookup yields CDR1 SGHAT and CDR2 FQNNGV. V was pared by 5 bases and J by 0 bases, with 13 bases between. CDR3 length: 15 residues.